These 12 T cell receptor beta chains were all obtained from the same sample, sequenced in a study of blood T cell repertoires in COVID-19. The assay was immunoSEQ multiplex PCR, and TCRdb's table has in-frame clones only and misses some. This table holds a few hundred thousand clones, about 70% found once. Sequenced sample: peripheral blood. The source of these receptors is a woman older than 75 with acute or convalescent COVID-19.

Ten or more counts support this clone. The chain joins TRBV24-1 to TRBJ2-2, with a possible D match to TRBD2 (6 bases). Trimming left V 5 bases short and J 2 bases short, with 8 bases between. CDR3 size: 14 residues. The germline V gene encodes CDR1 KGHDR and CDR2 SFDVKD. CDR3 residues: CATSVGGNTGELFF. For the CDR3, the DNA is TGTGCCACCAGTGTCGGGGGTAACACCGGGGAGCTGTTTTTT.

To note about this clone: Other DNA sequences within the sample encode an identical CDR3. This chain connects TRBV12-3 or TRBV12-4 to TRBJ1-1; D uncertain. The CDR3 sequence is 13 residues long. V lost 6 bases to trimming and J lost 2 bases, with 10 bases between them. The CDR3: CASSLRGNTEAFF. In DNA, the CDR3 is TGTGCCAGCAGCCTTCGGGGTAACACTGAAGCTTTCTTT.

This chain links TRBV7-2 with TRBJ2-5; possibly TRBD1 for D (6 bases). Germline V lookup: CDR1 SGHTA, CDR2 FQGNSA. With 5 bases removed from V and 5 bases from J, the gap between germline ends came to 12 bases. This CDR3 has 13 residues. The CDR3 DNA reads TGTGCCAGCAGCCGGAGCAGGGGCGAGACCCAGTACTTC. Its translation: CASSRSRGETQYF.

This rearrangement joins TRBV7-8 to TRBJ2-7; D unresolved. The CDR3 is made up of 15 amino acids. Germline V gene lookup returns CDR1 SGHVS and CDR2 FQNEAQ. The V gene lost 1 base and the J gene lost 0 bases, with 10 bases spanning the gap. The CDR3 here is CASSLGFGGSYEQYF. The CDR3, as DNA: TGTGCCAGCAGCTTAGGTTTTGGCGGCTCCTACGAGCAGTACTTC.

The V and J genes are TRBV7-2 and TRBJ2-3; D is unresolved. V dropped 6 bases and J dropped 4 bases, with 20 bases sitting between them. Germline CDR1 is SGHTA and CDR2 is FQGNSA. The CDR3 is 16 amino acids. The CDR3 DNA is TGTGCCAGCAGGAATTATGTAGGAGTCGGAGCAGATACGCAGTATTTT. Translation gives CASRNYVGVGADTQYF.

This clone appeared once. V is TRBV3-1 (or the pseudogene TRBV3-2) and J is TRBJ1-1, with TRBD1 matching over 10 bases. The V gene end was trimmed by 4 bases and the J gene end by 5 bases; junction bases not matched to a gene: 10. The CDR3 runs to 16 residues. Germline loops: CDR1 LGHDT, CDR2 YNNKEL (reference sequence). The CDR3 protein is CASSRTRDRGVTEAFF. CDR3 nucleotide sequence: TGTGCCAGCAGCCGGACCCGGGACAGGGGAGTAACTGAAGCTTTCTTT.

The V and J genes are TRBV6-5 and TRBJ1-1; the match to TRBD1 covers 8 bases. Germline values: CDR1 MNHEY, CDR2 SVGAGI. The junction had 7 bases not matched to a gene; V was cut back by 6 bases and J by 10 bases. CDR3 length: 12 residues. Here the CDR3 DNA reads TGTGCCAGCAGGAAGGGACAGGAAGGAGCTTTCTTT. Translation: CASRKGQEGAFF.

This sequence joins TRBV19 and TRBJ1-1, with TRBD1 matching 7 bases. This CDR3 is built from 16 residues. Trimming at V came to 1 base and at J to 3 bases, leaving 8 bases not matched to a gene. Germline lookup yields CDR1 LNHDA and CDR2 SQIVND (reference sequence). The CDR3 DNA follows: TGTGCCAGTAGTATAGCTAGGACAGGTCCGGACACTGAAGCTTTCTTT. Protein product: CASSIARTGPDTEAFF.

The V and J genes are TRBV3-1 (or the pseudogene TRBV3-2) and TRBJ2-2, with D possibly being TRBD1 (5 bases). V was trimmed by 0 bases and J by 0 bases, leaving 8 bases between them. The CDR3 loop spans 16 amino acids. Germline values: CDR1 LGHDT, CDR2 YNNKEL (reference sequence). CDR3 DNA sequence: TGTGCCAGCAGCCAAGACCGACAGACGAACACCGGGGAGCTGTTTTTT. Protein product: CASSQDRQTNTGELFF.

The CDR3 region is CASSYPPAGGPYEQYF. As DNA, the CDR3 is TGTGCCAGCAGTTACCCCCCCGCGGGAGGGCCGTACGAGCAGTACTTC. The J gene is TRBJ2-7, the V gene TRBV6-5, with 9 bases aligning to TRBD2. CDR1 is MNHEY and CDR2 is SVGAGI in the germline V gene. The junction had 9 bases not matched to a gene; V was cut back by 2 bases and J by 4 bases. This CDR3 contains 16 residues.

The chain links TRBV7-3 to TRBJ2-2; 7 positions agree with TRBD1. Losses at the gene ends were 4 bases for V and 2 bases for J; bases not matched to a gene: 4. The germline CDR1 and CDR2 sequences are SGHTA and FQGTGA. The CDR3 contains 15 residues. The CDR3 reads CASSWNRGNTGELFF. The CDR3 coding sequence is TGTGCCAGCAGCTGGAACAGGGGTAACACCGGGGAGCTGTTTTTT.

The genes are TRBV6-5 and TRBJ2-3; D is undetermined. This CDR3 has 14 amino acids. CDR1 is MNHEY, CDR2 SVGAGI, per germline. Trimming removed 1 base from V and 2 bases from J, with 7 bases in between. CDR3 in amino acids: CASSYLLATDTQYF. Written as DNA, the CDR3 is TGTGCCAGCAGTTACTTACTCGCCACAGATACGCAGTATTTT.